The 21 T cell receptor beta chains listed next were all sequenced from one sample in a study of T-cell memory formation after mild COVID-19. Via MiXCR, TCRdb re-called the 5' RACE reads, giving one row per CDR3 protein. The sample includes 260,000 or so distinct CDR3 sequences, about a sixth of them seen just once. The specimen sequenced was PBMCs or a T cell subset sorted from them (not recorded which). These receptors all come from a man younger than 35 who had mild COVID-19 (a few samples of this study predate the infection). Cell type and time point are not known.

This clonotype was seen a handful of times. The chain links TRBV7-8 to TRBJ2-3; D is perhaps TRBD1 (5 bases). The CDR3 is 15 residues long. Trimming removed 2 bases from V and 0 bases from J, with 9 bases in between. The germline V gene has CDR1 SGHVS and CDR2 FQNEAQ. CDR3 sequence (DNA): TGTGCCAGCAGCTTATGGCAGGGTAGCACAGATACGCAGTATTTT. It yields the protein CASSLWQGSTDTQYF.

The chain is built from TRBV5-1 and TRBJ2-7, with D tentatively TRBD2 (6 bases). Germline V gene lookup returns CDR1 SGHRS and CDR2 YFSETQ. With 4 bases removed from V and 2 bases from J, the gap between germline ends came to 10 bases. The CDR3 has 13 amino acids. The CDR3 coding sequence is TGCGCCAGCAGCCCCCGGGAGCCCTACGAGCAGTACTTC. It codes for CASSPREPYEQYF. The whole variable domain, filled in from reference TRBV5-1 and TRBJ2-7, reads KAGVTQTPRYLIKTRGQQVTLSCSPISGHRSVSWYQQTPGQGLQFLFEYFSETQRNKGNFPGRFSGRQFSNSRSEMNVSTLELGDSALYLCASSPREPYEQYFGPGTRLTVT.

This clonotype was found a few times. The rearrangement uses TRBV7-9 and TRBJ1-1, with D perhaps TRBD1 (5 bases). Trimming took 1 base from V and 0 from J, leaving 9 bases between them. The CDR3 runs to 15 residues. Looked up from germline, CDR1 is SEHNR and CDR2 is FQNEAQ (reference sequence). The CDR3 coding sequence is TGTGCCAGCAGCTTAGTTTCACAGGTGAACACTGAAGCTTTCTTT. This encodes CASSLVSQVNTEAFF.

This clonotype was seen only a few times. The chain has TRBV15 and TRBJ2-7, with 8 bases matching TRBD2. The CDR3 consists of 15 residues. Germline trimming cut 4 bases from V and 2 bases from J; bases unmatched to any gene: 7. CDR1 and CDR2 (germline): LNHNV, YYDKDF (reference sequence). CDR3 residues: CATSTEAGVTYEQYF. In nucleotides, the CDR3 is TGTGCCACCAGCACAGAAGCGGGGGTAACCTACGAGCAGTACTTC.

This clonotype was seen many times. The CDR3: CASSLPSTGHGELFF. The CDR3 DNA is TGCGCCAGCAGCTTACCCTCGACAGGTCACGGGGAGCTGTTTTTT. V is TRBV5-1 and J is TRBJ2-2, with D tentatively TRBD1 (6 bases). Trimming shortened V by 2 bases and J by 7 bases, and 15 bases separated the two germline ends. The CDR3 extends over 15 amino acids. Germline loops: CDR1 SGHRS, CDR2 YFSETQ.

The chain joins TRBV7-9 to TRBJ2-1; 9 bases match TRBD2. With V trimmed by 4 bases and J by 0 bases, 4 bases remained unmatched. Germline V gene data show CDR1 as SEHNR and CDR2 as FQNEAQ (reference sequence). The CDR3 length is 16 residues. CDR3 in amino acids: CASSSLAGSSYNEQFF. The DNA for the CDR3 is TGTGCCAGCAGCTCCCTAGCGGGAAGCTCCTACAATGAGCAGTTCTTC.

In this sample, this clonotype turned up once. The chain uses TRBV7-2 and TRBJ2-7; 10 positions agree with TRBD1. V shed 2 bases, J shed 2 bases, and the junction held 3 bases outside the gene matches. CDR1 and CDR2 from the germline V gene are SGHTA and FQGNSA. There are 15 residues in the CDR3. The CDR3, as DNA: TGTGCCAGCAGCTTAATGGACAGGGGGACCTACGAGCAGTACTTC. Protein sequence: CASSLMDRGTYEQYF.

This clonotype was seen a handful of times. V is TRBV4-1 and J is TRBJ1-6; D uncertain. V was shortened by 0 bases and J by 9 bases, with 6 bases between the two germline ends. Germline V lookup: CDR1 MGHRA, CDR2 YSYEKL. The CDR3 consists of 13 residues. CDR3 coding DNA: TGCGCCAGCAGCCAAGAGGCAGGTTCACCCCTCCACTTT. This gives the protein CASSQEAGSPLHF.

This clonotype has more than one count but fewer than ten. This sequence joins TRBV7-9 and TRBJ1-1; 7 nucleotides match TRBD1. V was pared by 1 base and J by 8 bases, with 7 bases of the junction left unmatched. Germline V gene data show CDR1 as SEHNR and CDR2 as FQNEAQ (reference sequence). The CDR3 contains 14 residues. The CDR3, as DNA: TGTGCCAGCAGCTTAGAAGGGGGCGGATGGGAAGCTTTCTTT. It is translated as CASSLEGGGWEAFF.

This clonotype was detected only a few times. The chain joins TRBV9 to TRBJ2-3, with D hard to call. Deletions cut 0 bases from V and 7 bases from J, with 12 bases between. CDR1 is SGDLS and CDR2 is YYNGEE in the germline V gene. The CDR3 is made up of 14 amino acids. CDR3 nucleotides: TGTGCCAGCAGCGTAGAAGGGAATCCGAATACGCAGTATTTT. Translating gives CASSVEGNPNTQYF.

The rearrangement uses TRBV5-1 and TRBJ2-7; 9 positions agree with TRBD1. There are 14 residues in the CDR3. V lost 5 bases and J lost 3; bases outside the gene matches: 6. Looked up from germline, CDR1 is SGHRS and CDR2 is YFSETQ. CDR3 region: CASRAGTGNYEQYV. DNA of the CDR3: TGCGCCAGCAGAGCCGGGACAGGGAACTACGAGCAGTACGTC.

This clonotype was seen only a few times. The chain carries TRBV5-5 and TRBJ2-3, with 7 nucleotides matching TRBD2. The CDR3 runs to 15 residues. Germline-derived CDR1 and CDR2 are SGHKS and YYEKEE (reference sequence). Unmatched junction bases numbered 5, after V lost 0 bases and J lost 4 bases. CDR3 residues: CASSLVSGAADTQYF. CDR3 nucleotide sequence: TGTGCCAGCAGCTTGGTAAGCGGGGCGGCAGATACGCAGTATTTT.

The CDR3 DNA follows: TGTGCCAGCAGCAATCGGGCAGATTATGGCTACACCTTC. This translates into CASSNRADYGYTF. This sequence joins TRBV21-1 and TRBJ1-2. TRBV21-1 is reported as a pseudogene. The CDR3 is 13 residues long.

This clonotype was counted between two and nine times. The CDR3 DNA reads as TGTGCCAGCAGCTTGAACTTCAAGGGCCTGGGGCAGTACTTC. Translated, it gives CASSLNFKGLGQYF. V usage is TRBV5-6 and J usage is TRBJ2-7, with D uncertain. The CDR3 has 14 residues. The V and J ends lost 1 base and 9 bases respectively, with 17 bases between them. The germline V gene encodes CDR1 SGHDT and CDR2 YYEEEE.

This sequence joins TRBV5-1 and TRBJ1-3; 10 nucleotides line up with TRBD1. CDR3 length: 16 residues. The trim removed 2 bases at V and 4 bases at J, leaving 6 bases unmatched. Looked up from germline, CDR1 is SGHRS and CDR2 is YFSETQ. The CDR3 DNA is TGCGCCAGCAGCTTACTCGGGACAGGGGCCGGAAACACCATATATTTT. The encoded protein is CASSLLGTGAGNTIYF.

This clonotype was detected many times. The gene calls are TRBV5-1 and TRBJ2-1, with 7 bases identical to TRBD1. J was trimmed by 6 bases and V by 4 bases; bases with no gene match: 10. The germline gives CDR1 SGHRS, CDR2 YFSETQ. The length of the CDR3 is 15 residues. CDR3: CASSHPTGRINEQFF. The CDR3 nucleotides read TGCGCCAGCAGCCACCCGACAGGGCGGATCAATGAGCAGTTCTTC.

This clonotype was recorded a few times. This chain connects TRBV24-1 to TRBJ2-3; D is perhaps TRBD2 (6 bases). CDR1 KGHDR and CDR2 SFDVKD come from the germline V gene. The CDR3 loop spans 15 amino acids. V was pared by 4 bases and J by 6 bases, with 16 bases between. Here the CDR3 DNA reads TGTGCCACCAGTGACGCTCGACTAGGAGAGGATACGCAGTATTTT. Amino acids: CATSDARLGEDTQYF.

The V call is TRBV20-1, the J call TRBJ2-3; D remains unclear. Trimming removed 2 bases at V and 2 bases at J, with 5 bases between. Germline V lookup: CDR1 DFQATT, CDR2 SNEGSKA (reference sequence). The CDR3 spans 12 residues. CDR3 nucleotide sequence: TGCAGTGCTAGACCAGACACAGATACGCAGTATTTT. This encodes CSARPDTDTQYF.

In its sample, this clonotype was seen a few times. The J gene is TRBJ1-1, the V gene TRBV12-5; D uncertain. Germline CDR1 reads LGHNT; CDR2 reads FRNRAP. This CDR3 spans 14 amino acids. V lost 2 bases to trimming and J lost 4 bases, with 11 bases between them. Written as DNA, the CDR3 is TGTGCTAGTGGTTTGATGGACGGTGTCACTGAAGCTTTCTTT. This translates into CASGLMDGVTEAFF.

The chain is built from TRBV6-5 and TRBJ2-7; no firm D call. Trimming removed 2 bases at V and 0 bases at J, with 14 bases between. Germline CDR1 and CDR2: MNHEY and SVGAGI. This CDR3 comprises 16 residues. The CDR3 DNA sequence: TGTGCCAGCAGTTACAGTCTCCCTGGCCGCTCCTACGAGCAGTACTTC. It translates to CASSYSLPGRSYEQYF.

The chain employs TRBV7-2 and TRBJ2-7; 8 bases are shared with TRBD1. Germline CDR1 is SGHTA and CDR2 is FQGNSA. The V segment lost 5 bases and the J segment 0 bases; nucleotides outside the gene matches: 15. The CDR3 is made up of 18 amino acids. The DNA of the CDR3 is TGTGCCAGCAGCCATCCTTTCCCTCAGGGGGCTAGCTCCTACGAGCAGTACTTC. This gives the protein CASSHPFPQGASSYEQYF. Supplemented by reference TRBV7-2 and TRBJ2-7, the full variable domain reads GAGVSQSPSNKVTEKGKDVELRCDPISGHTALYWYRQSLGQGLEFLIYFQGNSAPDKSGLPSDRFSAERTGGSVSTLTIQRTQQEDSAVYLCASSHPFPQGASSYEQYFGPGTRLTVT.